This T cell receptor (beta chain) emerged from a study of Graves' ophthalmopathy and Graves' hyperthyroidism (dated by TCRdb to between 2017 and 2018). Regarding the research as a whole: Peripheral blood samples were taken at the time of initial diagnosis, before any treatment was given. An independent validation cohort was composed of approximately 18 hyperthyroidism patients and approximately 15 patients who later progressed from hyperthyroidism to ophthalmopathy. The study used TCR beta repertoire signatures to distinguish Graves' ophthalmopathy from Graves' hyperthyroidism and to predict progression to ophthalmopathy. T-cell repertoires of thyroid tissue and blood were compared in more than 5 hyperthyroidism patients. A discovery set of 90 to 100 patients (43 ophthalmopathy, fewer than 60 stable hyperthyroidism) was enrolled to explore V-J signatures distinguishing ophthalmopathy from hyperthyroidism. In total, some 130 blood samples were TCR-sequenced: under 45 ophthalmopathy, under 80 hyperthyroidism and some 17 hyperthyroidism-to-ophthalmopathy patients. After sampling, hyperthyroidism patients received methimazole starting at 30 mg daily, and ophthalmopathy patients received high-dose intravenous methylprednisolone.

V trim: 3 bases; J trim: 6 bases; unmatched bases: 2. Including cysteine and phenylalanine, the CDR3 has 13 amino acids. Only CDR3 DNA is held: 39 bases, read in frame from base 1. The germline V gene (reference sequence) gives CDR1 as SGHNT and CDR2 as YYREEE. In its sample, this clonotype was seen a few times. The clone's antigen remains unknown. No per-base quality is available; no much larger clone lies one base away. Patients with ophthalmopathy had moderately to severely active disease, with a Clinical Activity Score of 3 or more, a NOSPECS grade of 4 or more, and a disease duration of less than 3 months. Patients with other autoimmune diseases, uncontrolled infections, pregnancy or lactation were excluded from the study. Diagnosis relied on clinical symptoms, serum thyroxine, TRAb, thyroid ultrasound and orbital computed tomography. Using Ficoll-Paque density gradient centrifugation, PBMCs were isolated from roughly 9.2 ml of fresh peripheral blood. Total RNA was extracted using Trizol reagent, and RNA quality was checked on an Agilent 2100 Bioanalyzer.

For repertoire sequencing, TCR beta CDR3 regions were amplified from RNA transcripts. The first round was an RT-PCR using HTBI primers with the Qiagen OneStep RT-PCR kit, and this first round was followed by a second-round multiplex PCR, then size selection and purification. Sequencing of the libraries was carried out on an Illumina HiSeq2000 in paired-end mode with 100 bp reads. The authors' pipeline ran thus. SOAPnuke was used to process the reads, removing any read that contained adapters or uncalled bases, had a mean Phred below 15, or lacked an exact match to the constant primer or identifier. COPE v1.2.5 was used to merge the high-quality paired reads. Each unique nucleotide sequence was treated as a clonotype, and MiTCR v1.1 was used to align the clonotypes to the IMGT TRB V, D and J references. The analysis was limited to V-J combinations with a frequency above 0.0001, which together covered more than 99% of repertoires. For each V-J combination, a TCR clonal expansion and chaos score was defined as F50 clonal expansion divided by the chaos observed in the TCRdist matrix. Welch's t-statistics and random forest were used to narrow the features down to about a dozen V-J combinations, which were then fed into a naive Bayes classifier. Thyroid-blood repertoire similarity was quantified with the Morisita-Horn index. Clones were called with MiXCR by TCRdb after fastp trimmed the public reads at Q25, and only in-frame beta chains were retained. Here each entry gathers all rows of one CDR3 protein and keeps the most common genes and DNA. None of the V and J calls come from the authors' own analysis; TCRdb made them. The sample data list more than 550,000 distinct CDR3 sequences, and roughly two fifths of these were observed just once. Over 2.5% of the sample goes to the ten largest clones.

Study-level results and caveats: In validation, the model predicted ophthalmopathy progression with roughly 68% sensitivity and less than 80% specificity; some 13 predicted patients were CT-confirmed with GO in a median of roughly 6.8 months. In cross-validation, the 13-signature model distinguished ophthalmopathy from stable hyperthyroidism with 87.88% sensitivity and 81.08% specificity, while in the test set the corresponding values were 80% and 75%. No statistical method was used to set the sample size in advance, and the investigators knew which group each participant was assigned to. Most of the expanded thyroid clonotypes with a frequency above 0.001 were also detected in blood, and it was suggested that the thyroid immune response may be reflected by blood repertoires.

The V and J segments used are TRBV5-4 and TRBJ2-2, with 7 bases matching TRBD1. Sequenced material: peripheral blood. This TCR was sampled from an adult man with Graves' ophthalmopathy. This receptor has the CDR3 CASSWGQSGELFF. The sequenced DNA is TGTGCCAGCAGCTGGGGACAGTCCGGGGAGCTGTTTTTT.